The rows below give T cell receptor beta chains drawn from one sample of a study of OX40 agonist ivuxolimab in advanced cancers. The data were produced by immunoSEQ multiplex PCR, yet TCRdb's version contains in-frame clones alone and is incomplete. The sample gives 75,000 to 95,000 clones, around 87% of which show up once; approximately 4.8% is in the top ten. Sequenced here: CD4+ or CD8+ T cells sorted from blood, sampled in a trial of the OX40 agonist ivuxolimab. These receptors were obtained from an adult with an advanced solid tumor such as melanoma, head and neck, liver or kidney cancer. CDR3s include the opening cysteine and the closing phenylalanine or tryptophan. Fields, in order: CDR3 protein, CDR3 DNA, J gene, D gene, V gene, clone size. The D gene is left open where the match is weak. Clone size is given for some rows only: seen once, a few or many times, or a class if the clone is expanded.

CDR3: CASSPLRQGATNEKLFF
DNA: TGTGCCAGCTCACCGCTGCGACAGGGCGCAACTAATGAAAAACTGTTTTTT
J: TRBJ1-4
D: TRBD1
V: TRBV18
size: NA

CDR3: CASSKREGPYNEQFF
DNA: TGTGCCAGCAGCAAGCGGGAGGGCCCCTACAATGAGCAGTTCTTC
J: TRBJ2-1
D: NA
V: TRBV21-1
size: NA

CDR3: CASSRTSGEYNEQFF
DNA: TGTGCCAGCAGCCGGACTAGCGGAGAGTACAATGAGCAGTTCTTC
J: TRBJ2-1
D: TRBD2
V: TRBV7-2
size: NA

CDR3: CASSQEFVGGVVGNEQFF
DNA: TGCGCCAGCAGCCAAGAGTTTGTTGGGGGAGTAGTTGGCAATGAGCAGTTCTTC
J: TRBJ2-1
D: NA
V: TRBV4-1
size: NA

CDR3: CASSLIQGGTGELFF
DNA: TGTGCCAGCAGTCTCATACAGGGGGGAACCGGGGAGCTGTTTTTT
J: TRBJ2-2
D: TRBD1
V: TRBV6-6
size: NA

CDR3: CASSFKDSNQPQHF
DNA: TGTGCCAGCAGCTTTAAGGATAGCAATCAGCCCCAGCATTTT
J: TRBJ1-5
D: NA
V: TRBV5-4
size: NA

CDR3: CASRGQGVYGYTF
DNA: TGTGCCAGCAGGGGACAGGGGGTCTATGGCTACACCTTC
J: TRBJ1-2
D: TRBD1
V: TRBV11-2
size: NA

CDR3: CASSTGVNNQPQHF
DNA: TGTGCCAGTAGTACTGGGGTGAACAATCAGCCCCAGCATTTT
J: TRBJ1-5
D: NA
V: TRBV19
size: once

CDR3: CASSFLVQTEAFF
DNA: TGTGCCAGCAGCTTCCTAGTCCAAACTGAAGCTTTCTTT
J: TRBJ1-1
D: NA
V: TRBV7-8
size: once

CDR3: CASSRGLAGGSYNEQFF
DNA: TGTGCCAGCAGCCGGGGACTAGCGGGAGGGTCCTACAATGAGCAGTTCTTC
J: TRBJ2-1
D: TRBD2
V: TRBV7-9
size: few

CDR3: CATSRPGQGGNQPQHF
DNA: TGTGCCACCAGCAGACCGGGACAGGGTGGCAATCAGCCCCAGCATTTT
J: TRBJ1-5
D: TRBD1
V: TRBV15
size: few

CDR3: CASSFSDRAMGNTIYF
DNA: TGTGCCAGCAGCTTTTCGGACAGGGCCATGGGAAACACCATATATTTT
J: TRBJ1-3
D: TRBD1
V: TRBV5-4
size: NA

CDR3: CASQATLPQGRGYTF
DNA: TGTGCCAGCCAGGCCACCCTCCCCCAGGGAAGAGGCTACACCTTC
J: TRBJ1-2
D: NA
V: TRBV6-5
size: NA

CDR3: CASSPRTGYGELFF
DNA: TGTGCCAGCAGCCCCCGGACAGGGTACGGGGAGCTGTTTTTT
J: TRBJ2-2
D: TRBD1
V: TRBV7-8
size: NA

CDR3: CASSHGENQPQHF
DNA: TGTGCCAGCAGCCACGGAGAGAATCAGCCCCAGCATTTT
J: TRBJ1-5
D: NA
V: TRBV11-1
size: NA

CDR3: CASEERGNTEAFF
DNA: TGTGCCAGTGAAGAAAGGGGGAACACTGAAGCTTTCTTT
J: TRBJ1-1
D: NA
V: TRBV25-1
size: NA

CDR3: CASSQPEVEKLFF
DNA: TGTGCCAGCAGTCAGCCGGAAGTTGAAAAACTGTTTTTT
J: TRBJ1-4
D: NA
V: TRBV25-1
size: once

CDR3: CASSAGWDSDTQYF
DNA: TGTGCCAGCAGCGCCGGCTGGGATTCAGATACGCAGTATTTT
J: TRBJ2-3
D: NA
V: TRBV7-2
size: NA

CDR3: CASSTRLEETQYF
DNA: TGCGCCAGTTCCACCCGCCTGGAGGAGACCCAGTACTTC
J: TRBJ2-5
D: NA
V: TRBV10-2
size: NA

CDR3: CASRAGDRGWLGYTF
DNA: TGTGCCAGCAGGGCCGGAGACAGGGGGTGGTTGGGCTACACCTTC
J: TRBJ1-2
D: TRBD1
V: TRBV28
size: once

CDR3: CASSSQPTSGNTIYF
DNA: TGTGCCAGCAGCTCCCAGCCTACCTCTGGAAACACCATATATTTT
J: TRBJ1-3
D: NA
V: TRBV11-1
size: NA

CDR3: CAARGIETQYF
DNA: TGTGCAGCTAGAGGGATCGAGACCCAGTACTTC
J: TRBJ2-5
D: NA
V: TRBV6-5
size: NA

CDR3: CATSRSGALNEKLFF
DNA: TGTGCCACCAGCAGGTCCGGGGCCCTCAATGAAAAACTGTTTTTT
J: TRBJ1-4
D: NA
V: TRBV15
size: NA

CDR3: CASSLGDVPDTQYF
DNA: TGTGCCAGCTCACTCGGAGACGTCCCAGATACGCAGTATTTT
J: TRBJ2-3
D: NA
V: TRBV18
size: NA

CDR3: CASSPLGATALSAFF
DNA: TGTGCCAGCAGCCCCTTAGGGGCAACCGCCCTGTCCGCTTTCTTT
J: TRBJ1-1
D: NA
V: TRBV7-2
size: NA

CDR3: CASSRDSNNEQFF
DNA: TGCGCCAGCAGTAGGGACAGCAACAATGAGCAGTTCTTC
J: TRBJ2-1
D: TRBD1
V: TRBV5-1
size: NA

CDR3: CASSQIRGGEQYF
DNA: TGTGCCAGCAGCCAAATCCGGGGCGGCGAGCAGTACTTC
J: TRBJ2-7
D: NA
V: TRBV6-1
size: NA

CDR3: CASSLSLAEDTQYF
DNA: TGTGCCAGCAGCTTGTCCCTAGCGGAAGATACGCAGTATTTT
J: TRBJ2-3
D: TRBD2
V: TRBV5-4
size: NA

CDR3: CASSPKTSGRHNEQFF
DNA: TGTGCCAGCAGCCCGAAGACTAGCGGGAGGCACAATGAGCAGTTCTTC
J: TRBJ2-1
D: TRBD2
V: TRBV5-4
size: NA

CDR3: CARGQGRAFF
DNA: TGTGCCAGGGGACAGGGGAGGGCTTTCTTT
J: TRBJ1-1
D: TRBD1
V: TRBV2
size: few

CDR3: CASSGPQGYQPQHF
DNA: TGTGCCAGCAGCGGACCTCAGGGGTATCAGCCCCAGCATTTT
J: TRBJ1-5
D: NA
V: TRBV28
size: NA

CDR3: CASSLPPPVQGRFDYGYTF
DNA: TGTGCCAGCAGCCTCCCCCCCCCTGTCCAGGGGAGGTTCGACTATGGCTACACCTTC
J: TRBJ1-2
D: NA
V: TRBV7-6
size: NA

CDR3: CASSARTGLRQETQYF
DNA: TGTGCCAGCAGCGCTAGAACGGGTTTACGACAAGAGACCCAGTACTTC
J: TRBJ2-5
D: NA
V: TRBV5-6
size: NA

CDR3: CASSLQSAGGSTDTQYF
DNA: TGTGCCAGCAGCTTACAAAGTGCGGGAGGGAGCACAGATACGCAGTATTTT
J: TRBJ2-3
D: TRBD2
V: TRBV7-2
size: few

CDR3: CASSYTNYGYTF
DNA: TGTGCCAGTAGTTACACCAACTATGGCTACACCTTC
J: TRBJ1-2
D: NA
V: TRBV19
size: NA

CDR3: CASSRDGLGGYTF
DNA: TGTGCCAGCAGCCGCGACGGGCTCGGGGGCTACACCTTC
J: TRBJ1-2
D: NA
V: TRBV7-9
size: once

CDR3: CASSFWTSGSGDTQYF
DNA: TGTGCCAGCAGTTTTTGGACTAGCGGGAGTGGAGATACGCAGTATTTT
J: TRBJ2-3
D: TRBD2
V: TRBV27
size: NA

CDR3: CASSLGEDTEAFF
DNA: TGTGCCAGCAGCTTAGGGGAGGATACTGAAGCTTTCTTT
J: TRBJ1-1
D: NA
V: TRBV13
size: NA

CDR3: CASSKKRTSDRRTQYF
DNA: TGTGCCAGCAGCAAAAAAAGGACTAGCGATCGTCGGACCCAGTACTTC
J: TRBJ2-5
D: NA
V: TRBV21-1
size: NA

CDR3: CAWSPQGNQPQHF
DNA: TGTGCCTGGAGTCCCCAGGGGAATCAGCCCCAGCATTTT
J: TRBJ1-5
D: NA
V: TRBV30
size: few